This T cell receptor beta chain was profiled in a study of regulatory dendritic cells for organ transplantation. Regarding the study as a whole: Regulatory dendritic cells appeared to expand memory CD8+ clones less than mature ones.

CDR3 size: 15 residues. Per the germline V gene, CDR1 is WSHSY and CDR2 is SAAADI. The ends lost 4 bases at V and 7 bases at J; junction bases unmatched: 11. As to this clone: As yet, its antigen is unknown.

Produced via immunoSEQ multiplex PCR; TCRdb's table is partial and in-frame only. The table has 15,000 to 20,000 clones, 70% to 80% seen once. Sorted subsets were CFSE-labeled and cultured approximately 5 days with allogeneic dendritic cells. The receptor's source is a human donor in good health. V usage is TRBV10-2 and J usage is TRBJ1-2, with 8 bases that match TRBD1. The specimen sequenced was memory CD4+ T cells from blood cultured with regulatory dendritic cells. As to subset: CD45RO+ memory T cells. CDR3 sequence: CASSALAGGAGGYTF. Here the CDR3 DNA reads TGCGCCAGCAGTGCCTTGGCAGGGGGCGCGGGTGGCTACACCTTC.